This T cell receptor (beta chain) was found in a study of cytomegalovirus exposure and HLA in healthy donors. By share, this clone ranks as medium-sized. The primer mix had 60 Vbeta and 13 Jbeta primers. Assay: immunoSEQ multiplex PCR; the TCRdb copy retains only in-frame clones and omits some. The data show about 88,000 clones, 65% to 80% seen once. Germline CDR1 and CDR2: SGDLS and YYNGEE. This CDR3 has 16 residues. J gave up 9 bases and V 3 bases, and 9 bases lay outside the gene matches. The genes are TRBV9 and TRBJ2-1, with 13 nucleotides matching TRBD2. This receptor was taken from a young man in good health and CMV-seronegative. The source material was PBMCs. CDR3 region: CASSGIGTSGDLEQFF. The CDR3 DNA reads as TGTGCCAGCAGCGGAATCGGGACTAGCGGGGACCTTGAGCAGTTCTTC. The variable domain in full, completed from reference TRBV9 and TRBJ2-1, reads DSGVTQTPKHLITATGQRVTLRCSPRSGDLSVYWYQQSLDQGLQFLIQYYNGEERAKGNILERFSAQQFPDLHSELNLSSLELGDSALYFCASSGIGTSGDLEQFFGPGTRLTVL.